This TCR beta chain was recorded in a study of cytomegalovirus exposure and HLA in healthy donors. PCR was performed using 60 Vbeta and 13 Jbeta primers. This table comes from immunoSEQ multiplex PCR, and its TCRdb copy is limited to in-frame clones, with some not included. In the table there are some 180,000 clones, roughly 80% of which are singletons. As regards this clone: Its cognate antigen is unknown.

From germline, CDR1 is SEHNR and CDR2 FQNEAQ (reference sequence). With V trimmed by 4 bases and J by 5 bases, 2 bases remained unmatched. The CDR3 length is 14 residues. Study-wide results and limits: Productive status was seen about 87% or about 30% of the time for most TCR beta V segments in an earlier analysis. As was reported, the HLA-A and HLA-B alleles of most subjects were accurately predicted from TCR beta sequences. Cytomegalovirus association was listed for approximately 150 TCR beta chains.

This sequence originates from a girl under 18 in good health and CMV-seropositive. Sequenced material: PBMCs. The chain links TRBV7-9 to TRBJ1-4, with 9 bases lining up with TRBD1. For the CDR3, the DNA is TGTGCCAGCAGCTCCACAGGGGGCAATGAAAAACTGTTTTTT. As protein: CASSSTGGNEKLFF.